Below, 5 T cell receptor beta chains from the same sample are listed, as sequenced in a study of blood T cell repertoires in COVID-19. Data came from immunoSEQ multiplex PCR; TCRdb stores just in-frame clones and leaves some out. There are roughly 110,000 clones in the sample; around 84% occur only once, and less than 1.5% lies in the top ten. Sequencing was performed on peripheral blood. The receptors derive from a man aged 35-49 years with acute or convalescent COVID-19.

V is TRBV24-1 and J is TRBJ2-2, with a possible D match to TRBD2 (6 bases). Trimming cost V 5 bases and J 3 bases, with 6 bases left between them. CDR1 is KGHDR, CDR2 SFDVKD, per germline. The CDR3 extends over 13 amino acids. The CDR3 is CATSGGDTGELFF. CDR3 nucleotides: TGTGCCACCAGTGGGGGGGACACCGGGGAGCTGTTTTTT.

V gene TRBV29-1 combines with J gene TRBJ2-1; 7 bases match TRBD2. The germline CDR1 and CDR2 sequences are SQVTM and ANQGSEA. The CDR3 sequence is 13 residues long. J lost 7 bases, V lost 3 bases, and 6 bases had no gene match. CDR3 loop: CSVDGGSQNEQFF. For the CDR3, the DNA is TGCAGCGTTGACGGCGGGAGTCAAAATGAGCAGTTCTTC.

The chain recombines TRBV5-5 with TRBJ2-7; 8 nucleotides line up with TRBD1. J was trimmed by 2 bases and V by 4 bases; bases with no gene match: 8. The V gene's germline CDR1 is SGHKS and CDR2 YYEKEE (reference sequence). This CDR3 region has 15 residues. In DNA form, the CDR3 reads TGTGCCAGCAGCACAGCCGGGACAGGACCCTACGAGCAGTACTTC. Residues: CASSTAGTGPYEQYF.

Only one count was recorded for this clone. The CDR3 protein is CASSLVGTGYGYTF. The CDR3 DNA reads TGTGCCAGCAGCTTGGTTGGGACAGGGTATGGCTACACCTTC. The chain links TRBV5-6 to TRBJ1-2; 9 positions agree with TRBD1. The germline gives CDR1 SGHDT, CDR2 YYEEEE. The CDR3 has 14 residues. The trim removed 0 bases at V and 5 bases at J, leaving 2 bases unmatched.

There are many counts of this clone. The chain links TRBV24-1 to TRBJ2-1; 7 bases are a match to TRBD2. Trimming cost V 3 bases and J 2 bases; bases outside gene matches: 3. The length of the CDR3 is 15 residues. Germline V CDR1 and CDR2: KGHDR, SFDVKD. The CDR3 sequence: CATSDRAGAYNEQFF. CDR3 coding DNA: TGTGCCACCAGTGATAGGGCGGGAGCCTACAATGAGCAGTTCTTC.